This entry is about one T cell receptor beta chain. Methods used by the authors: From reference gene primer amplification, estimates of nucleated cell counts were derived. Using immunoSEQ multiplex PCR, the repertoire was profiled, and TCRdb retains in-frame clones only, with some absent. That table furnishes V, J and clone size, whereas the DNA furnished D and trimming. The sample lists 150,000 or so clones, over 65% occurring once. The data belong to a study of blood T cell repertoires in COVID-19. The V and J ends lost 2 bases and 10 bases, in that order; junction bases with no gene match: 13. This CDR3 contains 16 residues. Germline V gene data show CDR1 as MNHNS and CDR2 as SASEGT.

The chain joins TRBV6-1 to TRBJ1-4, with TRBD1 matching over 7 bases. The TCR originated in an elderly man with acute or convalescent COVID-19. Sequences were obtained from peripheral blood. The CDR3 protein is CASSERSTGERVKLFF. In nucleotides, the CDR3 is TGTGCCAGCAGTGAAAGATCCACAGGGGAGCGGGTAAAACTGTTTTTT.